This TCR beta chain was recovered during a study of a mutant IDH1 vaccine in newly diagnosed glioma. Study summary: Investigators started vaccination 4-6 weeks after radiotherapy alone, or with temozolomide cycles. Patients under treatment included approximately 60% males and about 38% females and had a mean age of around 37 years.

Time point: week 23, last vaccination. Each dose of the vaccine consisted of 300 ug of mutant IDH1 20-mer peptide, with topical imiquimod. Study findings and constraints: Altogether, almost 95% of patients exhibited vaccine-induced immune responses. Apparently, pseudoprogression bore no relation to changes among the top peripheral T cell clonotypes.

This clone showed up just once. The antigen remains undetermined. Germline CDR1 reads SGHRS; CDR2 reads YFSETQ. Trimming at V came to 4 bases and at J to 2 bases, leaving 4 bases not matched to a gene. CDR3 size: 14 residues. Assay: immunoSEQ multiplex PCR; the TCRdb copy retains only in-frame clones and omits some. The sample contains around 11,000 clones, about 91% of which appear only once. This sequence was found in a middle-aged woman with glioma. Some clones in this sample may be carry-over from other donors' samples. V and J are TRBV5-1 and TRBJ2-7; 9 bases match TRBD2. The sequenced sample was PBMCs, obtained from a glioma patient whose treatment included an IDH1 peptide vaccine. CDR3: CASSASSGAYEQYF. DNA for the CDR3: TGCGCCAGCAGCGCCTCTAGCGGGGCCTACGAGCAGTACTTC. Full variable domain (rest looked up from reference TRBV5-1 and TRBJ2-7): KAGVTQTPRYLIKTRGQQVTLSCSPISGHRSVSWYQQTPGQGLQFLFEYFSETQRNKGNFPGRFSGRQFSNSRSEMNVSTLELGDSALYLCASSASSGAYEQYFGPGTRLTVT.